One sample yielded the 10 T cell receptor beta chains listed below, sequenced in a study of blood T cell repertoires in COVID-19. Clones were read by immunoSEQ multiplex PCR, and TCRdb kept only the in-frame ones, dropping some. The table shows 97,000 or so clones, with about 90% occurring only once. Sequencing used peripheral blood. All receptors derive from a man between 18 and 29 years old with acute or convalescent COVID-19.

The CDR3 sequence: CASSQAGANQPQHF. The CDR3 nucleotides read TGTGCCAGCAGCCAGGCAGGGGCCAATCAGCCCCAGCATTTT. The chain carries TRBV7-9 and TRBJ1-5; a weak D match, TRBD1 (6 bases). The CDR3 is 14 residues long. V was pared by 5 bases and J by 3 bases, with 11 bases between. Germline loops: CDR1 SEHNR, CDR2 FQNEAQ (reference sequence).

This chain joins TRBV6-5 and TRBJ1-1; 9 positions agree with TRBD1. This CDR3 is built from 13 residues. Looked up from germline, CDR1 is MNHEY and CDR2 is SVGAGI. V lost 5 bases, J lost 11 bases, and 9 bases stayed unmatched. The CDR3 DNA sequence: TGTGCCAGCAGTCCCGGGACAGGGTGGGGGGCTTTCTTT. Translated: CASSPGTGWGAFF.

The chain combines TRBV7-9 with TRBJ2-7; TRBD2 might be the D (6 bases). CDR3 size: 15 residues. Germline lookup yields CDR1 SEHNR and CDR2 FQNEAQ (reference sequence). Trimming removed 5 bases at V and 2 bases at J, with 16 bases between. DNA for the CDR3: TGTGCCAGCAGCGACTCCGGGACTCCCCCCTACGAGCAGTACTTC. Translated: CASSDSGTPPYEQYF.

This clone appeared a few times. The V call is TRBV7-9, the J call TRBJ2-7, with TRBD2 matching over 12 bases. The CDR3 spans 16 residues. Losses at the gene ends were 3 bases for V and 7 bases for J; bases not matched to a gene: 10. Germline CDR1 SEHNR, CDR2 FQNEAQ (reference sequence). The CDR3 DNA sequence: TGTGCCAGCAGCTTCGGACTAGCGGGGCCTCCACGGGAGCAGTACTTC. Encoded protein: CASSFGLAGPPREQYF.

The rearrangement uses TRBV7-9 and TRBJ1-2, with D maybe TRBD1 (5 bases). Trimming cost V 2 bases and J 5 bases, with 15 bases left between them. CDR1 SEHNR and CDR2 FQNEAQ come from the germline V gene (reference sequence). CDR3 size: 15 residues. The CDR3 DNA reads TGTGCCAGCAGCTTATGGGGCAGGGAAGAATATGGCTACACCTTC. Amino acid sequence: CASSLWGREEYGYTF.

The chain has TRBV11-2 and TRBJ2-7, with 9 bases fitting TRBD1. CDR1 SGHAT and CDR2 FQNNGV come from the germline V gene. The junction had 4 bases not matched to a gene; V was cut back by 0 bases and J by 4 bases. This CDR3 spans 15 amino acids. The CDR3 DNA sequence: TGTGCCAGCAGCTTAGACTTCGACAGGGGGTACGAGCAGTACTTC. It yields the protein CASSLDFDRGYEQYF.

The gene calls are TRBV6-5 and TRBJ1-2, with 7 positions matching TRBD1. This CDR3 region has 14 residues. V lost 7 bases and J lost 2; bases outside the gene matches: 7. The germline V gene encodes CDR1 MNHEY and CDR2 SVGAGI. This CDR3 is CASTQGDTNYGYTF. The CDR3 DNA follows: TGTGCCAGCACCCAGGGGGACACCAACTATGGCTACACCTTC.

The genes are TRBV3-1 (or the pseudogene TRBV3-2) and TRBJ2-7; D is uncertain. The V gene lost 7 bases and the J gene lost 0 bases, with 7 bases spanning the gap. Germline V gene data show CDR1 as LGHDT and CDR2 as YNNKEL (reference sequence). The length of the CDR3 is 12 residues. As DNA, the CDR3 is TGTGCCAGCACCGATAGCTCCTACGAGCAGTACTTC. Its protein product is CASTDSSYEQYF.

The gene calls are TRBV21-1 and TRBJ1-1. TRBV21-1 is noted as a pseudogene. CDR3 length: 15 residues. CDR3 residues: CASMSSGGTDTEAFF. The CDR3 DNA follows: TGTGCCAGCATGTCTTCGGGGGGAACGGACACTGAAGCTTTCTTT.

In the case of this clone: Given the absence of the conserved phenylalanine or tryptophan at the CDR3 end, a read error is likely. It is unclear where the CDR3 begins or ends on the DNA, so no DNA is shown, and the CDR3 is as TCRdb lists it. Here the CDR3 reads CASSEVRGQPLA. The chain uses TRBV6-1 and TRBJ2-7; TRBD1, the table's D call, was not compared with the DNA. Inclusive of both ends, the CDR3 amounts to 12 amino acids. Germline CDR1 reads MNHNS; CDR2 reads SASEGT.